The rows below give T cell receptor beta chains drawn from one sample of a study of blood T cell repertoires in COVID-19. Clones were sequenced by immunoSEQ multiplex PCR, and TCRdb holds only the in-frame ones, with some missing. The data show 150,000 to 200,000 clones, about 84% seen once. Sequenced input: peripheral blood. Receptor source: a woman aged 25 to 39 with acute or convalescent COVID-19. Each CDR3 is given with its conserved first and last residue. D genes are given only for firm matches. Not every row has a clone size; where given, it reads once, few, many or a size class.

D	V	J	size	CDR3	DNA
TRBD1	TRBV11-3	TRBJ2-1	NA	CASSPGQGGSHYNEQFF	TGTGCCAGCAGCCCGGGACAGGGTGGAAGTCATTACAATGAGCAGTTCTTC
TRBD1	TRBV27	TRBJ2-2	NA	CASSLLTGVGGELFF	TGTGCCAGCAGTTTACTTACAGGGGTAGGAGGGGAGCTGTTTTTT
TRBD1	TRBV2	TRBJ1-2	NA	CASSTDRGNYGYTF	TGTGCCAGCAGCACGGACAGGGGTAACTATGGCTACACCTTC
NA	TRBV28	TRBJ2-1	NA	CASRGAVVFLSEQFF	TGTGCCAGCAGGGGGGCCGTAGTGTTCTTAAGTGAGCAGTTCTTC
NA	TRBV29-1	TRBJ1-5	NA	CSVEGGPQGAQHF	TGCAGCGTTGAAGGTGGGCCCCAAGGCGCCCAGCATTTT
NA	TRBV6-2/TRBV6-3	TRBJ2-3	NA	CASSYIWGGRQVRGTDTQYF	TGTGCCAGCAGTTACATTTGGGGGGGGCGTCAAGTCCGGGGCACAGATACGCAGTATTTT
NA	TRBV3-1/TRBV3-2	TRBJ1-1	NA	CASSQVPGITEAFF	TGTGCCAGCAGCCAAGTCCCGGGAATCACTGAAGCTTTCTTT
NA	TRBV27	TRBJ2-2	few	CASSTRVSGINTGELFF	TGTGCCAGCAGTACCCGGGTTAGTGGCATTAACACCGGGGAGCTGTTTTTT
NA	TRBV28	TRBJ1-4	NA	CATLEQTATNEKLFF	TGTGCCACCCTGGAGCAGACTGCAACTAATGAAAAACTGTTTTTT
TRBD2	TRBV5-1	TRBJ2-5	NA	CASSAGLAGYQETQYF	TGCGCCAGCAGCGCCGGACTAGCGGGATACCAAGAGACCCAGTACTTC
NA	TRBV7-2	TRBJ1-1	NA	CASSTLGGTEAFF	TGTGCCAGCAGCACCTTGGGGGGCACTGAAGCTTTCTTT
TRBD2	TRBV6-4	TRBJ2-5	NA	CASSDSILAGGYPQYF	TGTGCCAGCAGTGACTCGATTCTAGCGGGAGGGTACCCTCAGTACTTC
NA	TRBV24-1	TRBJ1-6	NA	CATSAGVASPLHF	TGTGCCACCTCGGCCGGCGTAGCTTCACCCCTCCACTTT
TRBD1	TRBV7-2	TRBJ1-1	NA	CASSLVPGQTSGTEAFF	TGTGCCAGCAGCTTAGTCCCGGGACAGACCTCCGGGACTGAAGCTTTCTTT
NA	TRBV7-9	TRBJ2-7	NA	CASSFDTGEQYF	TGTGCCAGCAGCTTCGATACGGGGGAGCAGTACTTC
TRBD1	TRBV6-4	TRBJ2-1	few	CASSDGTGPNEQFF	TGTGCCAGCAGTGACGGGACAGGACCCAATGAGCAGTTCTTC
NA	TRBV5-1	TRBJ1-2	NA	CASSLSGDYGYTF	TGCGCCAGCAGCTTGTCCGGGGACTATGGCTACACCTTC
NA	TRBV10-3	TRBJ2-7	NA	CAISGGQSTGEQYF	TGTGCCATCAGTGGGGGACAATCTACAGGGGAGCAGTACTTC
NA	TRBV5-6	TRBJ2-7	NA	CASSYGASEQYF	TGTGCCAGCAGCTATGGGGCTTCCGAGCAGTACTTC
NA	TRBV12-3/TRBV12-4	TRBJ1-4	many	CASSLAGAEKLFF	TGTGCCAGCAGTTTGGCAGGGGCGGAAAAACTGTTTTTT
TRBD2	TRBV29-1	TRBJ2-1	NA	CSVERLAGGLYNEQFF	TGCAGCGTTGAACGACTAGCGGGGGGCCTCTACAATGAGCAGTTCTTC
NA	TRBV5-1	TRBJ1-3	NA	CASSEITGDRNTIYF	TGCGCCAGCAGCGAAATAACAGGAGACCGAAACACCATATATTTT
TRBD1	TRBV7-6	TRBJ2-5	NA	CASSLRGQGLGTQYF	TGTGCCAGCAGCTTAAGGGGACAGGGATTAGGGACCCAGTACTTC
TRBD2	TRBV6-5	TRBJ2-3	NA	CASIREGRETDTQYF	TGTGCCAGCATTCGGGAGGGCCGGGAGACAGATACGCAGTATTTT
NA	TRBV5-1	TRBJ1-1	NA	CASRFTGSREAFF	TGCGCCAGCAGGTTCACAGGGTCCAGGGAAGCTTTCTTT
TRBD1	TRBV13	TRBJ1-2	once	CASSADRGSNYGYTF	TGTGCCAGCAGCGCGGACAGGGGTTCTAACTATGGCTACACCTTC
TRBD1	TRBV7-6	TRBJ1-5	NA	CASSSVPGQGAGGNQPQHF	TGTGCCAGCAGCTCGGTTCCTGGACAGGGGGCCGGGGGCAATCAGCCCCAGCATTTT
NA	TRBV5-5	TRBJ2-2	NA	CASKPQGPGELFF	TGTGCCAGCAAGCCCCAGGGCCCCGGGGAGCTGTTTTTT
TRBD1	TRBV18	TRBJ1-1	NA	CASSPGTGGQVDEAFF	TGTGCCAGCTCACCCGGGACAGGGGGCCAGGTTGATGAAGCTTTCTTT
TRBD1	TRBV7-9	TRBJ1-1	NA	CATLNPRTGGTEAFF	TGTGCCACCCTAAACCCCCGGACAGGCGGAACTGAAGCTTTCTTT
TRBD1	TRBV7-9	TRBJ1-2	NA	CATDRQGKNYGYTF	TGTGCCACCGACCGACAGGGAAAGAACTATGGCTACACCTTC
TRBD1	TRBV27	TRBJ1-1	NA	CASRQDRVVTEAFF	TGTGCCAGCAGGCAAGACAGGGTGGTAACTGAAGCTTTCTTT
TRBD1	TRBV3-1/TRBV3-2	TRBJ1-2	NA	CASSRGTGVNYGYTF	TGTGCCAGCAGCCGCGGGACAGGGGTTAACTATGGCTACACCTTC
NA	TRBV4-3	TRBJ1-4	NA	CASSQSIVPAPGGPFF	TGCGCCAGCAGCCAATCCATTGTCCCAGCCCCGGGAGGGCCGTTTTTT
NA	TRBV29-1	TRBJ2-3	NA	CSVAVADTQYF	TGCAGCGTTGCCGTAGCGGATACGCAGTATTTT
NA	TRBV27	TRBJ2-1	once	CASRRGGSSYNEQFF	TGTGCCAGCAGACGCGGAGGGAGCTCCTACAATGAGCAGTTCTTC
TRBD2	TRBV6-2/TRBV6-3	TRBJ2-2	NA	CASSERGGNTGELFF	TGTGCCAGCAGTGAGCGCGGGGGGAACACCGGGGAGCTGTTTTTT
NA	TRBV7-2	TRBJ2-5	NA	CASSLKETQYF	TGTGCCAGCAGCCTAAAAGAGACCCAGTACTTC
TRBD1	TRBV6-2/TRBV6-3	TRBJ1-1	NA	CASSQGVVTEAFF	TGTGCCAGCAGTCAGGGGGTAGTCACTGAAGCTTTCTTT
TRBD2	TRBV29-1	TRBJ2-6	once	CSVLGEGISSGANVLTF	TGCAGCGTTTTGGGGGAGGGTATAAGCTCTGGGGCCAACGTCCTGACTTTC
TRBD1	TRBV12-3/TRBV12-4	TRBJ1-2	NA	CASSFGTGSGYTF	TGTGCCAGCAGTTTCGGGACAGGGAGTGGCTACACCTTC
TRBD1	TRBV3-1/TRBV3-2	TRBJ2-7	NA	CASSQYERTGVGEQYF	TGTGCCAGCAGCCAATATGAACGGACAGGGGTGGGCGAGCAGTACTTC
NA	TRBV12-3/TRBV12-4	TRBJ2-1	NA	CASSFRGGEQFF	TGTGCCAGCAGTTTTAGGGGAGGAGAGCAGTTCTTC
TRBD1	TRBV19	TRBJ1-5	NA	CASSIRSDRGSQPQHF	TGTGCCAGTAGCATTAGGTCGGACAGGGGGAGTCAGCCCCAGCATTTT
TRBD1	TRBV5-1	TRBJ1-4	NA	CASSLPKDRVGEKLFF	TGCGCCAGCAGCTTACCAAAGGACAGGGTAGGTGAAAAACTGTTTTTT